This T cell receptor beta chain was profiled in a study of OX40 agonist ivuxolimab in advanced cancers. Study-level findings and limits: The 0.1-3.0 mg/kg partial responders had among the lowest clonal expansion.

Repertoires were generated with immunoSEQ multiplex PCR, while TCRdb's copy carries only in-frame clones and drops some. The sample has more than 40,000 clones, approximately 91% seen once. The V gene lost 0 bases and the J gene lost 8 bases, with 8 bases spanning the gap. Germline CDR1 MNHEY, CDR2 SVGAGI. The CDR3 extends over 13 amino acids. This clone appeared once. Its antigen is not identified. The chain recombines TRBV6-5 with TRBJ2-1, with D possibly being TRBD2 (5 bases). The TCR was taken from an adult with an advanced solid tumor such as melanoma, head and neck, liver or kidney cancer. Material: CD4+ or CD8+ T cells sorted from blood, obtained in a trial of the OX40 agonist ivuxolimab. The CDR3 region has the DNA TGTGCCAGCAGTTACTCACGGGAAGATGAGCAGTTCTTC. It codes for CASSYSREDEQFF.